The clone carrying this T cell receptor (beta chain) was seen more than once but under ten times. The data were taken from a study of blood T cell repertoires in COVID-19. Looking at the study overall: Samples came from the United States, Italy and Spain, spanning acute and convalescent COVID-19. In each case, the material was cDNA or gDNA derived from T cells, B-cell-depleted T cells, or PBMCs.

This table comes from immunoSEQ multiplex PCR, and its TCRdb copy is limited to in-frame clones, with some not included. Here the sample spans just under 90,000 clones, roughly nine tenths being singletons. Trimming stripped 4 bases from V and 5 bases from J, with 14 bases between. The CDR3 covers 14 residues. Germline-derived CDR1 and CDR2 are KGHSH and LQKENI. The source material was peripheral blood. This receptor was obtained from a man aged 60 to 69 with acute or convalescent COVID-19. The V call is TRBV18, the J call TRBJ1-2, with D possibly TRBD1 on 5 matching bases. The CDR3 loop reads CASSLDGTPYGYTF. The CDR3 DNA reads as TGTGCCAGCTCACTAGACGGGACTCCGTATGGCTACACCTTC.